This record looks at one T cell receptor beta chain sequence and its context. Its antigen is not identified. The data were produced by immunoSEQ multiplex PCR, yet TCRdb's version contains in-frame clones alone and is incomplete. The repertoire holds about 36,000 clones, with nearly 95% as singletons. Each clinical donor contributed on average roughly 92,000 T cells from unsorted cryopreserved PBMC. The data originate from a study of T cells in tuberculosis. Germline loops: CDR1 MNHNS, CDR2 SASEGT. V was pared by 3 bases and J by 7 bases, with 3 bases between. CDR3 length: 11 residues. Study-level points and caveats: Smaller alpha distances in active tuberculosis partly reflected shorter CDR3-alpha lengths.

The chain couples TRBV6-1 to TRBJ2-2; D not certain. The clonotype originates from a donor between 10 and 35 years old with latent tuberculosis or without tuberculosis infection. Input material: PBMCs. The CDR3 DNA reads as TGTGCCAGCAGTGATCTCGGGGAGCTGTTTTTT. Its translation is CASSDLGELFF.